This T cell receptor beta chain was identified in a study of T-cell memory formation after mild COVID-19. Study in general: Among the donors, TCR clusters were largely specific to each donor.

Study-wide results and limits: The CD4+ clones that contracted clustered mainly within CM and EM, and the CD8+ clones concentrated in EMRA.

Each CDR3 protein gets one entry after TCRdb re-called the 5' RACE reads with MiXCR. The table lists approximately 430,000 distinct CDR3 sequences, roughly a quarter of them singletons. This clonotype came up a few times. What it recognizes is unknown. V was clipped by 0 bases and J by 4 bases, with 17 bases between them. This CDR3 has 17 residues. Germline CDR1 is LNHNV and CDR2 is YYDKDF (reference sequence). Sequencing used PBMCs or a T cell subset sorted from them (not recorded which). The gene calls are TRBV15 and TRBJ2-3; maybe TRBD1 (5 bases). This sequence was found in an adult woman who had mild COVID-19 (a few samples of this study predate the infection). Cell type and time point are not known. The CDR3 region is CATSRDFAGSDSDTQYF. DNA of the CDR3: TGTGCCACCAGCAGAGATTTCGCAGGGTCAGATTCAGATACGCAGTATTTT.